The clone carrying this TCR beta chain was observed at least ten times. The data were obtained in a study of molecular identifiers for immune sequencing clone quantification. At the level of the study: Four portions were sequenced after RNA from about 21,000 or 97,000 naive CD8 cells was split five ways in replicates.

Via MiXCR, TCRdb re-called the PCR reads, giving one row per CDR3 protein. The sample holds roughly 71,000 distinct CDR3 sequences; around 20% are singletons and the top ten take roughly 1.5%. Germline trimming cut 4 bases from V and 0 bases from J; bases unmatched to any gene: 15. The length of the CDR3 is 19 residues. Germline assignment: CDR1 LGHNA and CDR2 YNFKEQ. The chain is built from TRBV4-2 and TRBJ2-7; 10 bases align to TRBD2. The sequence came from a human donor in good health. Some libraries in this study had Jurkat cell RNA spiked in. The sequenced sample consisted of naive CD8+ T cells from blood, with Jurkat cell RNA spiked in. As to subset: FACS-sorted CD8+CD4-CCR7+CD45RA+ naive T cells. The CDR3 nucleotides are TGTGCCAGCAGCCGTTCGATAGGACTAGCGGAAGGTGCCTCCTACGAGCAGTACTTC. This encodes CASSRSIGLAEGASYEQYF.